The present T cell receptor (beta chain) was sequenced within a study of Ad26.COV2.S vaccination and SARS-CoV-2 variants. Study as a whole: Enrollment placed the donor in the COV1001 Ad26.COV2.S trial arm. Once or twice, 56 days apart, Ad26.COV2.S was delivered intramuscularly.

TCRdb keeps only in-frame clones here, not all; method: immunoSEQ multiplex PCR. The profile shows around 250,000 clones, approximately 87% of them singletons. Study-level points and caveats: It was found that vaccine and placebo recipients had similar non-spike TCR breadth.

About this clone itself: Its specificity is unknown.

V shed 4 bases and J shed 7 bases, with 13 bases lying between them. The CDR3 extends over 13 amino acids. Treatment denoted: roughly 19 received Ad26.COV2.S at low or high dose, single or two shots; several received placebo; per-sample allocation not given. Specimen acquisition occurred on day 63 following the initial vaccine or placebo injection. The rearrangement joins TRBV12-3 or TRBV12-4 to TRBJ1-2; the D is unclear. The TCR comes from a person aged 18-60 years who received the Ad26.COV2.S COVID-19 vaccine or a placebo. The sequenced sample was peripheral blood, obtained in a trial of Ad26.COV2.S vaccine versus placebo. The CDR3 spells CASSSAVFGGYTF. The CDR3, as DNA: TGTGCCAGCAGTTCAGCGGTGTTTGGTGGCTACACCTTC.